The rows below give T cell receptor beta chains drawn from one sample of a study of CD8+CD57+ T cells in acquired aplastic anemia. TCRdb redid the calling of the reads with MiXCR, one entry per CDR3 protein. The data contain under 150,000 distinct CDR3 sequences, around 41% of them singletons. Sequenced sample: sorted CD4+, CD8+, or CD8+CD57+ T cells (not recorded which) from PBMCs. These receptors all come from a human donor in good health, serving as a control. The CDR3 runs from the conserved cysteine through the conserved F or W. The order of the fields is clone size, V gene, D gene, J gene, CDR3 DNA, CDR3 protein. The D gene is left open where the match is weak. Where a row states a size, it is once, few, many or the class of an expanded clone; other rows omit it.

abundance: few; v_gene: TRBV30; d_gene: TRBD2; j_gene: TRBJ2-1; CDR3nt: TGTGCCTGGAGTGGACTAGCGGGAACCTACAATGAGCAGTTCTTC; CDR3aa: CAWSGLAGTYNEQFF
abundance: many; v_gene: TRBV12-3/TRBV12-4; d_gene: -; j_gene: TRBJ2-7; CDR3nt: TGTGCCAGCAGTCTGGCGGGGGAGCAGTACTTC; CDR3aa: CASSLAGEQYF
abundance: -; v_gene: TRBV25-1; d_gene: TRBD1; j_gene: TRBJ2-1; CDR3nt: TGTGCCAGCTCGGCGGTCGGGACAGGGGCTTATGAGCAGTTCTTC; CDR3aa: CASSAVGTGAYEQFF
abundance: many; v_gene: TRBV14; d_gene: TRBD1; j_gene: TRBJ2-7; CDR3nt: TGTGCCAGCAGCCGTCGACAGGGACCCCACGAGCAGTACTTC; CDR3aa: CASSRRQGPHEQYF
abundance: -; v_gene: TRBV15; d_gene: TRBD2; j_gene: TRBJ2-1; CDR3nt: TGTGCCACCAGTCCTAGCGGGGGGGCCCACAATGAGCAGTTCTTC; CDR3aa: CATSPSGGAHNEQFF
abundance: many; v_gene: TRBV15; d_gene: -; j_gene: TRBJ1-1; CDR3nt: TGTGCCACCAGCTTTGGGTCCACTGAAGCTTTCTTT; CDR3aa: CATSFGSTEAFF
abundance: once; v_gene: TRBV20-1; d_gene: TRBD2; j_gene: TRBJ2-3; CDR3nt: TGCAGTGCTGAGGCGGGAGGGACAGATACGCAGTATTTT; CDR3aa: CSAEAGGTDTQYF
abundance: -; v_gene: TRBV30; d_gene: -; j_gene: TRBJ1-6; CDR3nt: TGTGCCTCAGGCAGGGAGAATTCACCTCTCCACTTT; CDR3aa: CASGRENSPLHF
abundance: once; v_gene: TRBV19; d_gene: -; j_gene: TRBJ1-2; CDR3nt: TGTGCCAGTAGTTCTGTGGACGGCCTCTATGGCTACACCTTC; CDR3aa: CASSSVDGLYGYTF
abundance: -; v_gene: TRBV2; d_gene: TRBD1; j_gene: TRBJ2-1; CDR3nt: TGTGCCAGGAACCCGGGACAGGGGGTCTACAATGAGCAGTTCTTC; CDR3aa: CARNPGQGVYNEQFF
abundance: many; v_gene: TRBV7-9; d_gene: -; j_gene: TRBJ1-2; CDR3nt: TGTGCCAGCAGCTTAGGTCAGGGAGATAGAAGTGGCTACACCTTC; CDR3aa: CASSLGQGDRSGYTF
abundance: -; v_gene: TRBV2; d_gene: -; j_gene: TRBJ2-7; CDR3nt: TGTGCCAGCAGCAATACGCGGGAGCAGTACTTC; CDR3aa: CASSNTREQYF
abundance: once; v_gene: TRBV27; d_gene: -; j_gene: TRBJ1-2; CDR3nt: TGTGCCAGCAGTCTAAGCCCGAACAGGGTAGGCTGCACCTTC; CDR3aa: CASSLSPNRVGCTF
abundance: -; v_gene: TRBV28; d_gene: TRBD1; j_gene: TRBJ1-2; CDR3nt: TGTGCCAGCAGTTTTGCAGGGGGCCCTGGCTACACCTTC; CDR3aa: CASSFAGGPGYTF
abundance: many; v_gene: TRBV5-1; d_gene: -; j_gene: TRBJ2-5; CDR3nt: TGCGCCAGCAGCGACCCGAACAAGCCGCAGGAGACCCAGTACTTC; CDR3aa: CASSDPNKPQETQYF
abundance: -; v_gene: TRBV5-8; d_gene: -; j_gene: TRBJ1-2; CDR3nt: TGTGCCAGCAGCCCCAGGACGAATGGCTACACCTTC; CDR3aa: CASSPRTNGYTF
abundance: once; v_gene: TRBV4-1; d_gene: -; j_gene: TRBJ1-6; CDR3nt: TGCGCCAGCAGCCAAGATAGAGTAGGGTATTCACCCCTCCACTTT; CDR3aa: CASSQDRVGYSPLHF
abundance: -; v_gene: TRBV29-1; d_gene: -; j_gene: TRBJ1-1; CDR3nt: TGCAGCGTGACAGACAGGCTGAACACTGAAGCTTTCTTT; CDR3aa: CSVTDRLNTEAFF
abundance: -; v_gene: TRBV10-3; d_gene: -; j_gene: TRBJ2-6; CDR3nt: TGTGCCACCGACTCTGGGGCCAACGTCCTGACTTTC; CDR3aa: CATDSGANVLTF
abundance: many; v_gene: TRBV2; d_gene: -; j_gene: TRBJ1-1; CDR3nt: TGTGCCAGCAGTGATACGGACATGAACACTGAAGCTTTCTTT; CDR3aa: CASSDTDMNTEAFF
abundance: many; v_gene: TRBV9; d_gene: -; j_gene: TRBJ1-4; CDR3nt: TGTGCCAGCAGCGTAAGTCCAGGGGTAACTAATGAAAAACTGTTTTTT; CDR3aa: CASSVSPGVTNEKLFF
abundance: -; v_gene: TRBV5-4; d_gene: TRBD1; j_gene: TRBJ1-6; CDR3nt: TGTGCCAGCAGCTTGGCCGGGACAGGGCTTAATTCACCCCTCCACTTT; CDR3aa: CASSLAGTGLNSPLHF
abundance: many; v_gene: TRBV20-1; d_gene: -; j_gene: TRBJ1-1; CDR3nt: TGCAGTGCTAGAGTGGTCGGAGCTGAAGCTTTCTTT; CDR3aa: CSARVVGAEAFF
abundance: many; v_gene: TRBV11-2; d_gene: -; j_gene: TRBJ2-7; CDR3nt: TGTGCCAGCAGCGCCCGTGGGCCTCGGACTGTCGGGCAGGCAACCTACGAGCAGTACTTC; CDR3aa: CASSARGPRTVGQATYEQYF
abundance: -; v_gene: TRBV5-4; d_gene: -; j_gene: TRBJ1-3; CDR3nt: TGTGCCAGCAGCACGCCAGGGTCTGCATACACCATATATTTT; CDR3aa: CASSTPGSAYTIYF
abundance: many; v_gene: TRBV20-1; d_gene: TRBD2; j_gene: TRBJ2-7; CDR3nt: TGCAGTGCGGGACTAGCGGACGCCTACGAGCAGTACTTC; CDR3aa: CSAGLADAYEQYF
abundance: -; v_gene: TRBV29-1; d_gene: -; j_gene: TRBJ2-2; CDR3nt: TGCAGCGCCGCACTTCGGCCCGGGGAGCTGTTTTTT; CDR3aa: CSAALRPGELFF
abundance: many; v_gene: TRBV24-1; d_gene: -; j_gene: TRBJ1-1; CDR3nt: TGTGCCACCAGTGAATCAGGGAGAACTGAAGCTTTCTTT; CDR3aa: CATSESGRTEAFF
abundance: -; v_gene: TRBV20-1; d_gene: TRBD2; j_gene: TRBJ2-7; CDR3nt: TGCAGTGCTAGACCAAGCGCGGGGGGAGGGAATGAGCAGTACTTC; CDR3aa: CSARPSAGGGNEQYF
abundance: -; v_gene: TRBV24-1; d_gene: TRBD2; j_gene: TRBJ2-1; CDR3nt: TGTGCCACCAGTTTAGGATTGGCTGGCGGGAGTCGGATAAGCTCCTACAATGAGCAGTTCTTC; CDR3aa: CATSLGLAGGSRISSYNEQFF
abundance: few; v_gene: TRBV18; d_gene: -; j_gene: TRBJ2-1; CDR3nt: TGTGCCAGCTCACCGGCGGGGTACAATGAGCAGTTCTTC; CDR3aa: CASSPAGYNEQFF
abundance: many; v_gene: TRBV5-5; d_gene: -; j_gene: TRBJ1-5; CDR3nt: TGTGCCAGCAGCTTGGGTTCTCATGGGGCCAATCAGCCCCAGCATTTT; CDR3aa: CASSLGSHGANQPQHF
abundance: -; v_gene: TRBV2; d_gene: -; j_gene: TRBJ2-7; CDR3nt: TGTGCCAGCAGACAGGTTGGCTACGAGCAGTACTTC; CDR3aa: CASRQVGYEQYF
abundance: -; v_gene: TRBV5-1; d_gene: -; j_gene: TRBJ2-7; CDR3nt: TGCGCCAGCAGCGCCGGAAGGACCTACGAGCAGTACTTC; CDR3aa: CASSAGRTYEQYF
abundance: -; v_gene: TRBV7-9; d_gene: -; j_gene: TRBJ2-5; CDR3nt: TGTGCCAGCAGCCAATCAGGGAGGAAAGAGACCCAGTACTTC; CDR3aa: CASSQSGRKETQYF
abundance: -; v_gene: TRBV11-1; d_gene: TRBD1; j_gene: TRBJ1-5; CDR3nt: TGTGCCAGCAGCTTACGGGGACAGGAAAACAATCAGCCCCAGCATTTT; CDR3aa: CASSLRGQENNQPQHF
abundance: once; v_gene: TRBV10-3; d_gene: TRBD2; j_gene: TRBJ2-7; CDR3nt: TGTGCCACCGCGGGAGATACCCCCTACGAGCAGTACTTC; CDR3aa: CATAGDTPYEQYF
abundance: many; v_gene: TRBV19; d_gene: -; j_gene: TRBJ2-7; CDR3nt: TGTGCCAGTAGTCAAGGGACGGAGAGCTCCTACGAGCAGTACTTC; CDR3aa: CASSQGTESSYEQYF
abundance: many; v_gene: TRBV7-9; d_gene: -; j_gene: TRBJ2-3; CDR3nt: TGTGCCAGCAGCTTAGTACAGGGCCTCGAGTATTTT; CDR3aa: CASSLVQGLEYF
abundance: few; v_gene: TRBV7-2; d_gene: TRBD1; j_gene: TRBJ2-1; CDR3nt: TGTGCCAGCAGCTGGGGACAGGTCAATGAGCAGTTCTTC; CDR3aa: CASSWGQVNEQFF
abundance: -; v_gene: TRBV27; d_gene: -; j_gene: TRBJ1-1; CDR3nt: TGTGCCAGCAGTAGTCCGGAAAAGAACACTGAAGCTTTCTTT; CDR3aa: CASSSPEKNTEAFF
abundance: few; v_gene: TRBV2; d_gene: -; j_gene: TRBJ2-1; CDR3nt: TGTGCCAGCAGTGATCAGTGGGCGGGTGAGCAGTTCTTC; CDR3aa: CASSDQWAGEQFF
abundance: -; v_gene: TRBV7-8; d_gene: -; j_gene: TRBJ1-2; CDR3nt: TGTGCCAGCAGCTTAGAGACAGTTCATGGCTACACCTTC; CDR3aa: CASSLETVHGYTF
abundance: few; v_gene: TRBV18; d_gene: -; j_gene: TRBJ1-1; CDR3nt: TGTGCCAGCTCTCCCGACAGGGAAGCTTTCTTT; CDR3aa: CASSPDREAFF
abundance: -; v_gene: TRBV10-3; d_gene: TRBD2; j_gene: TRBJ2-1; CDR3nt: TGTGCCATCAGTGCCGGGCTAGCGGGAGCTACTGAGCAGTTCTTC; CDR3aa: CAISAGLAGATEQFF
abundance: -; v_gene: TRBV24-1; d_gene: -; j_gene: TRBJ1-5; CDR3nt: TGTGCCACCAGTGGGGGGTCTCAGCCCCAGCATTTT; CDR3aa: CATSGGSQPQHF
abundance: many; v_gene: TRBV6-1; d_gene: TRBD2; j_gene: TRBJ2-1; CDR3nt: TGTGCCAGCTCCCGGCTAGCGGGGGTTTACAATGAGCAGTTCTTC; CDR3aa: CASSRLAGVYNEQFF
abundance: many; v_gene: TRBV9; d_gene: TRBD2; j_gene: TRBJ2-5; CDR3nt: TGTGCCAGCAGCGTAGGACACGTGGGGACTAGCGGGAGCGCAGGGGAGACCCAGTACTTC; CDR3aa: CASSVGHVGTSGSAGETQYF
abundance: -; v_gene: TRBV3-1; d_gene: TRBD2; j_gene: TRBJ2-2; CDR3nt: TGTGCCAGCAGCTGGTACTCCACTAGCGCCGCCGGGGAGCTGTTTTTT; CDR3aa: CASSWYSTSAAGELFF
abundance: many; v_gene: TRBV2; d_gene: -; j_gene: TRBJ2-4; CDR3nt: TGTGCCAGCAGTGAAGCGACAATAGCCAAAAACATTCAGTACTTC; CDR3aa: CASSEATIAKNIQYF
abundance: many; v_gene: TRBV6-1; d_gene: TRBD1; j_gene: TRBJ2-1; CDR3nt: TGTGCCAGCAGCTCGGGACAGATGCTATACAATGAGCAGTTCTTC; CDR3aa: CASSSGQMLYNEQFF
abundance: many; v_gene: TRBV19; d_gene: -; j_gene: TRBJ2-3; CDR3nt: TGTGCCAGTAGTATGCTAGCACGCACAGATACGCAGTATTTT; CDR3aa: CASSMLARTDTQYF
abundance: -; v_gene: TRBV2; d_gene: -; j_gene: TRBJ1-6; CDR3nt: TGTGCCAGCGAGAAAGGGTTAACTAATTCACCCCTCCACTTT; CDR3aa: CASEKGLTNSPLHF